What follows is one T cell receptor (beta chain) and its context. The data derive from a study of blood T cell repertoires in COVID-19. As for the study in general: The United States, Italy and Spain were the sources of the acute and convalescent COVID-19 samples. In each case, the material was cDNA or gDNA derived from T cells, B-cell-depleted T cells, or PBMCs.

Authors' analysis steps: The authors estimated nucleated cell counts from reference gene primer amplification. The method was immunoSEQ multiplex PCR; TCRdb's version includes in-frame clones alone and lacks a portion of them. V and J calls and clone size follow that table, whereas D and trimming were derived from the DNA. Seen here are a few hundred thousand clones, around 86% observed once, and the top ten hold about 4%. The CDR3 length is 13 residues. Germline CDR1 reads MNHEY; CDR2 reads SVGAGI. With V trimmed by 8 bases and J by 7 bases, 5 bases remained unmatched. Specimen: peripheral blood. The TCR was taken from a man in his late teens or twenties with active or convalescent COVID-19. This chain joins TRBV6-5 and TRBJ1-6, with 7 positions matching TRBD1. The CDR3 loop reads CASRGQRNSPLHF. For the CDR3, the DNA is TGTGCCAGCCGGGGACAGAGAAATTCACCCCTCCACTTT.